These 25 T cell receptor beta chains share one sample of origin, sequenced in a study of blood T cell repertoires in COVID-19. Data came from immunoSEQ multiplex PCR; TCRdb stores just in-frame clones and leaves some out. This table holds about 200,000 clones, 87% found once. Sequenced sample: peripheral blood. These receptors came from a man in his 60s who had recovered from COVID-19.

The chain links TRBV6-2 or TRBV6-3 to TRBJ2-7; D remains unclear. From germline, CDR1 is MNHEY and CDR2 SVGEGT. Between the trimmed V and J ends, which lost 2 bases and 5 bases, there was a span of 7 bases. This CDR3 has 12 residues. Here the CDR3 reads CASSYQSNEQYF. CDR3 bases: TGTGCCAGCAGTTACCAGTCCAACGAGCAGTACTTC.

The chain combines TRBV19 with TRBJ1-4, with unresolved D. The CDR3 length is 16 residues. V dropped 3 bases and J dropped 3 bases, with 14 bases sitting between them. The V gene's germline CDR1 is LNHDA and CDR2 SQIVND (reference sequence). The CDR3 nucleotides are TGTGCCAGTAGTATTAGTTGGAGGGCTGCTAATGAAAAACTGTTTTTT. Protein: CASSISWRAANEKLFF.

V usage is TRBV3-1 (or the pseudogene TRBV3-2) and J usage is TRBJ2-7; the D gene is possibly TRBD2 (5 bases). V dropped 6 bases and J dropped 7 bases, with 13 bases sitting between them. This CDR3 region has 12 residues. CDR1 and CDR2 from the germline V gene are LGHDT and YNNKEL (reference sequence). The CDR3 is CASSQSRREQYF. CDR3 sequence (DNA): TGTGCCAGCAGTCAGTCAAGGAGGGAGCAGTACTTC.

V gene TRBV29-1 combines with J gene TRBJ2-7; the D is unclear. This CDR3 has 11 residues. V was clipped by 6 bases and J by 6 bases, with 12 bases between them. Germline V gives CDR1 SQVTM, CDR2 ANQGSEA. This chain's CDR3 is CSVLTPLEQYF. The CDR3 DNA sequence: TGCAGCGTGCTTACACCCCTCGAGCAGTACTTC.

This clone has only one observation. The genes are TRBV18 and TRBJ2-3, with 8 nucleotides matching TRBD1. CDR1 is KGHSH and CDR2 is LQKENI in the germline V gene. Trimming took 4 bases from V and 3 from J; bases not matched to a gene: 6. The CDR3 consists of 15 residues. For the CDR3, the DNA is TGTGCCAGCTCACTATCTACAGGGGGAACAGATACGCAGTATTTT. Residues: CASSLSTGGTDTQYF.

The rearrangement joins TRBV15 to TRBJ2-7, with 11 bases that match TRBD2. Germline assignment: CDR1 LNHNV and CDR2 YYDKDF (reference sequence). There are 17 residues in the CDR3. With V trimmed by 0 bases and J by 1 base, 5 bases remained unmatched. Here the CDR3 reads CATSRDIIAGGSYEQYF. The CDR3 DNA follows: TGTGCCACCAGCAGAGATATAATAGCGGGGGGGTCCTACGAGCAGTACTTC.

This clone was detected a few times. The chain carries TRBV2 and TRBJ1-5; perhaps TRBD1 as D (5 bases). Germline values: CDR1 SNHLY, CDR2 FYNNEI. The CDR3 contains 15 residues. V was pared by 3 bases and J by 6 bases, with 15 bases between. CDR3 nucleotide sequence: TGTGCCAGCAGTGATCTGGGACTCGGTTTTCAGCCCCAGCATTTT. Residues: CASSDLGLGFQPQHF.

V gene TRBV9 combines with J gene TRBJ1-2; TRBD1 matches 9 bases. This CDR3 comprises 14 residues. Germline V gene lookup returns CDR1 SGDLS and CDR2 YYNGEE. V lost 4 bases to trimming and J lost 8 bases; unmatched junction nucleotides: 9. This CDR3 reads CASSFGQGSSGYTF. Written as DNA, the CDR3 is TGTGCCAGCAGCTTTGGACAGGGGTCTTCAGGCTACACCTTC.

The chain recombines TRBV7-9 with TRBJ1-6; no clear D gene. V shed 2 bases and J shed 8 bases, with 16 bases lying between them. The CDR3 spans 16 residues. CDR1 SEHNR and CDR2 FQNEAQ come from the germline V gene (reference sequence). CDR3 loop: CASSLSSARDYSPLHF. DNA for the CDR3: TGTGCCAGCAGCTTATCTTCGGCGCGTGACTATTCACCCCTCCACTTT.

This rearrangement joins TRBV6-5 to TRBJ1-1; D perhaps matches TRBD1 (6 bases). The germline V gene encodes CDR1 MNHEY and CDR2 SVGAGI. V was shortened by 5 bases and J by 4 bases, with 17 bases between the two germline ends. The CDR3 contains 15 residues. The CDR3 loop is CASSRGGVLGTEAFF. The CDR3 nucleotides read TGTGCCAGCAGTAGAGGGGGGGTCCTTGGCACTGAAGCTTTCTTT.

The chain's CDR3 is CASSYLSSGTDTEAFF. As DNA, the CDR3 is TGTGCCAGCAGTTACCTGTCGTCGGGGACAGATACTGAAGCTTTCTTT. The rearrangement joins TRBV6-5 to TRBJ1-1; 7 nucleotides match TRBD1. Germline CDR1 and CDR2: MNHEY and SVGAGI. Germline trimming cut 2 bases from V and 5 bases from J; bases unmatched to any gene: 11. The CDR3 loop spans 16 amino acids.

The gene calls are TRBV27 and TRBJ2-3; perhaps TRBD1 as D (6 bases). The V end lost 5 bases, the J end lost 2 bases, and 14 bases lay between the germline ends. This CDR3 has 15 residues. From germline, CDR1 is MNHEY and CDR2 SMNVEV (reference sequence). The CDR3 here is CASSTEDRPTDTQYF. The CDR3 DNA sequence: TGTGCCAGCAGTACCGAGGACAGACCCACAGATACGCAGTATTTT.

The V and J genes are TRBV3-1 (or the pseudogene TRBV3-2) and TRBJ2-3, with unresolved D. V shed 1 base and J shed 2 bases, with 10 bases lying between them. CDR3 length: 15 amino acids. Germline lookup yields CDR1 LGHDT and CDR2 YNNKEL (reference sequence). The CDR3 region is CASSQGNYYTDTQYF. DNA of the CDR3: TGTGCCAGCAGCCAAGGGAACTACTACACAGATACGCAGTATTTT.

The chain combines TRBV3-1 (or the pseudogene TRBV3-2) with TRBJ2-7; no reliable D call. CDR1 and CDR2 from the germline V gene are LGHDT and YNNKEL (reference sequence). V lost 4 bases and J lost 0, with 7 bases in between. CDR3 length: 13 amino acids. CDR3 sequence reads: CASSLSSSYEQYF. CDR3 DNA: TGTGCCAGCAGCCTTAGCAGCTCCTACGAGCAGTACTTC.

The J gene is TRBJ1-4, the V gene TRBV30; no reliable D call. Trimming removed 3 bases from V and 10 bases from J, with 9 bases in between. The germline V gene encodes CDR1 GTSNPN and CDR2 SVGIG (reference sequence). This CDR3 is 11 amino acids long. CDR3 sequence reads: CAWRGGGKLFF. CDR3 in DNA: TGTGCCTGGAGGGGTGGAGGAAAACTGTTTTTT.

The chain recombines TRBV5-1 with TRBJ2-2; D perhaps matches TRBD1 (5 bases). The CDR3 is 14 amino acids. The germline gives CDR1 SGHRS, CDR2 YFSETQ. Trimming pared 0 bases from V and 6 bases from J, leaving 9 bases between. In DNA form, the CDR3 reads TGCGCCAGCAGCTTGGGGGGCGCATCCGGGGAGCTGTTTTTT. The encoded protein is CASSLGGASGELFF.

This chain's CDR3 is CASSQWRLAGGSETQYF. The CDR3 DNA reads as TGTGCCAGCAGCCAATGGAGACTAGCGGGGGGGTCGGAGACCCAGTACTTC. The chain recombines TRBV3-1 (or the pseudogene TRBV3-2) with TRBJ2-5; 14 nucleotides line up with TRBD2. V was clipped by 2 bases and J by 5 bases; unmatched bases: 7. Germline V CDR1 and CDR2: LGHDT, YNNKEL (reference sequence). The CDR3 extends over 17 amino acids.

The V and J genes are TRBV6-6 and TRBJ2-1, with TRBD2 as a possible D gene (7 bases). The CDR3 has 13 residues. Germline values: CDR1 MNHNY, CDR2 SVGAGI (reference sequence). For the CDR3, the DNA is TGTGTATCGGGGGGCAGCTCCTACAATGAGCAGTTCTTC. Its protein is CVSGGSSYNEQFF.

The CDR3 sequence: CASLKQTATNEKLFF. In nucleotides, the CDR3 is TGCGCCAGCCTTAAACAGACAGCAACTAATGAAAAACTGTTTTTT. The rearrangement uses TRBV10-1 and TRBJ1-4, with D possibly TRBD1 on 5 matching bases. The CDR3 is 15 amino acids. The germline gives CDR1 WNHNN, CDR2 SYGVQD (reference sequence). Between the trimmed V and J ends, which lost 8 bases and 0 bases, there was a span of 13 bases.

The chain couples TRBV2 to TRBJ2-6; TRBD2 might be the D (5 bases). There are 14 residues in the CDR3. V dropped 7 bases and J dropped 3 bases, with 10 bases sitting between them. Germline V gives CDR1 SNHLY, CDR2 FYNNEI. CDR3 sequence (DNA): TGTGCCAGCAAGGCCGGAGGTGGGGCCAACGTCCTGACTTTC. Translating it yields CASKAGGGANVLTF.

CDR3 loop: CASSLTGGPNYGGYTF. CDR3 nucleotides: TGCGCCAGCAGCTTGACAGGGGGCCCCAACTATGGCGGCTACACCTTC. The rearrangement links TRBV5-1 to TRBJ1-2; 9 nucleotides match TRBD1. Trimming at V came to 1 base and at J to 8 bases, leaving 12 bases not matched to a gene. The CDR3 is 16 amino acids. Germline CDR1 SGHRS, CDR2 YFSETQ.

This clone was seen at least ten times. The chain links TRBV6-5 to TRBJ2-7; D is possibly TRBD2 (7 bases). The CDR3 consists of 14 residues. The germline CDR1 and CDR2 sequences are MNHEY and SVGAGI. V was pared by 6 bases and J by 7 bases, with 19 bases between. The CDR3 nucleotides are TGTGCCAGCAGCCCGAGGGGGGGCAGGCAGGAGCAGTACTTC. It translates to CASSPRGGRQEQYF.

The chain combines TRBV19 with TRBJ1-1; tentative D call: TRBD1 (6 bases). V was trimmed by 5 bases and J by 1 base, leaving 17 bases between them. Germline V gives CDR1 LNHDA, CDR2 SQIVND (reference sequence). This CDR3 is built from 16 residues. The CDR3 loop is CASSPGHGMGNTEAFF. As DNA, the CDR3 is TGTGCCAGTAGTCCGGGACATGGAATGGGGAACACTGAAGCTTTCTTT.

As DNA, the CDR3 is TGCAGCGATCAAACAGGGGTGAACACTGAAGCTTTCTTT. It translates to CSDQTGVNTEAFF. The V and J genes are TRBV29-1 and TRBJ1-1; TRBD1 matches 7 bases. This CDR3 has 13 amino acids. V was clipped by 7 bases and J by 0 bases; unmatched bases: 5. In germline, CDR1 is SQVTM, CDR2 ANQGSEA.

The chain links TRBV9 to TRBJ1-4, with D possibly matching TRBD1 (6 bases). The V and J ends lost 4 bases and 8 bases respectively, with 15 bases between them. Germline loops: CDR1 SGDLS, CDR2 YYNGEE. The CDR3 covers 14 residues. The CDR3 DNA sequence: TGTGCCAGCAGCACCAGACAGGTTGGAGAAAAACTGTTTTTT. Protein: CASSTRQVGEKLFF. The full variable domain, with the rest looked up from reference TRBV9 and TRBJ1-4, is DSGVTQTPKHLITATGQRVTLRCSPRSGDLSVYWYQQSLDQGLQFLIQYYNGEERAKGNILERFSAQQFPDLHSELNLSSLELGDSALYFCASSTRQVGEKLFFGSGTQLSVL.